The 32 T cell receptor beta chains listed next were all sequenced from one sample in a study of CD8 T cells in ankylosing spondylitis. Study conclusions and caveats: A TCR beta motif of under ten highly homologous variants seemed to mark ankylosing spondylitis blood.

TCRdb reprocessed the 5' RACE reads with MiXCR, giving one entry per CDR3 protein. The sample includes some 400,000 distinct CDR3 sequences, around 20% of them seen just once. No antigen has been assigned to these receptors. The specimen was blood, either unsorted or a sorted T cell fraction (not recorded which). The receptors originated from a male donor with ankylosing spondylitis.

V gene TRBV7-2 combines with J gene TRBJ2-7; D possibly corresponds to TRBD2 (5 bases). The CDR3 consists of 15 residues. Germline assignment: CDR1 SGHTA and CDR2 FQGNSA. Trimming left V 2 bases short and J 6 bases short, with 17 bases between. The CDR3 nucleotides read TGTGCCAGCAGCTTAATCGGGGTGGGAATTGGCGAGCAGTACTTC. The encoded protein is CASSLIGVGIGEQYF.

This clonotype was counted a few times. CDR3 region: CSANPTGEAETQYF. The CDR3 DNA sequence: TGCAGTGCAAACCCGACAGGGGAGGCGGAGACCCAGTACTTC. The V call is TRBV20-1, the J call TRBJ2-5; 8 bases map to TRBD1. CDR1 is DFQATT and CDR2 is SNEGSKA in the germline V gene (reference sequence). The trim removed 6 bases at V and 5 bases at J, leaving 11 bases unmatched. This CDR3 contains 14 residues.

This clonotype appeared a few times. The rearrangement uses TRBV7-9 and TRBJ1-2; D may be TRBD1 (5 bases). The CDR3 has 13 amino acids. Per the germline V gene, CDR1 is SEHNR and CDR2 is FQNEAQ (reference sequence). Trimming took off 5 bases at V and 8 bases at J, with 15 bases between the two ends. The CDR3 protein is CASSPGALTGYTF. For the CDR3, the DNA is TGTGCCAGCAGCCCTGGGGCTCTTACGGGCTACACCTTC.

This clonotype has just a few counts. V is TRBV7-9 and J is TRBJ2-3; a possible D gene is TRBD2 (7 bases). The V end lost 3 bases, the J end lost 2 bases, and 12 bases lay between the germline ends. Germline V gene lookup returns CDR1 SEHNR and CDR2 FQNEAQ (reference sequence). The CDR3 consists of 15 residues. CDR3 nucleotides: TGTGCCAGCAGCTTCGGGGGGCGAAACACAGATACGCAGTATTTT. Translated, it gives CASSFGGRNTDTQYF. The full variable domain, its missing parts supplied by reference TRBV7-9 and TRBJ2-3, is DTGVSQNPRHKITKRGQNVTFRCDPISEHNRLYWYRQTLGQGPEFLTYFQNEAQLEKSRLLSDRFSAERPKGSFSTLEIQRTEQGDSAMYLCASSFGGRNTDTQYFGPGTRLTVL.

Ten or more counts support this clonotype. This chain uses TRBV20-1 with TRBJ1-5; D is undetermined. This CDR3 contains 12 residues. Germline assignment: CDR1 DFQATT and CDR2 SNEGSKA (reference sequence). Trimming removed 4 bases at V and 2 bases at J, with 6 bases between. The CDR3 DNA reads TGCAGTGCTACGGTGGGCAATCAGCCCCAGCATTTT. This translates into CSATVGNQPQHF.

The rearrangement links TRBV30 to TRBJ2-5; D gene ambiguous. The V gene's germline CDR1 is GTSNPN and CDR2 SVGIG (reference sequence). This CDR3 region has 12 residues. V was clipped by 2 bases and J by 5 bases, with 9 bases between them. For the CDR3, the DNA is TGTGCCTGGAGTAATGGGTGGGAGACCCAGTACTTC. It translates to CAWSNGWETQYF.

V and J are TRBV12-5 and TRBJ1-1; 9 nucleotides agree with TRBD1. The junction had 13 bases not matched to a gene; V was cut back by 4 bases and J by 1 base. CDR1 is LGHNT and CDR2 is FRNRAP in the germline V gene. The CDR3 loop spans 18 amino acids. CDR3 DNA sequence: TGTGCTAGTGGTTCCCACAGGGGGCGTTGGGGGTCGAACACTGAAGCTTTCTTT. It yields the protein CASGSHRGRWGSNTEAFF.

This chain uses TRBV2 with TRBJ2-3; TRBD2 agrees at 12 bases. The CDR3 is 17 amino acids. Germline trimming cut 0 bases from V and 3 bases from J; bases unmatched to any gene: 4. The germline V gene has CDR1 SNHLY and CDR2 FYNNEI. The CDR3 reads CASSEAASGRGTDTQYF. CDR3 coding DNA: TGTGCCAGCAGTGAAGCGGCTAGCGGGAGGGGGACAGATACGCAGTATTTT. Filled out from reference TRBV2 and TRBJ2-3, the complete variable domain reads EPEVTQTPSHQVTQMGQEVILRCVPISNHLYFYWYRQILGQKVEFLVSFYNNEISEKSEIFDDQFSVERPDGSNFTLKIRSTKLEDSAMYFCASSEAASGRGTDTQYFGPGTRLTVL.

This clonotype was found a few times. The chain carries TRBV7-9 and TRBJ2-1; 7 nucleotides align to TRBD2. V trimming: 10 bases; J trimming: 8 bases; junction bases outside the gene matches: 17. CDR1 and CDR2 from the germline V gene are SEHNR and FQNEAQ (reference sequence). The CDR3 has 15 amino acids. CDR3 protein: CATSTGAGVEHEQFF. In DNA, the CDR3 is TGTGCCACCTCGACTGGGGCGGGAGTAGAGCATGAGCAGTTCTTC.

The chain joins TRBV11-3 to TRBJ2-3; either TRBD1 or TRBD2 may fit D (5 bases each). Germline values: CDR1 SGHNT, CDR2 YENEEA. The CDR3 has 13 amino acids. Trimming left V 1 base short and J 8 bases short, with 10 bases between. CDR3 amino acids: CASSLVTGRTQYF. CDR3 DNA: TGTGCCAGCAGCTTAGTGACGGGGCGTACGCAGTATTTT.

This clonotype appeared a few times. CDR3 loop: CAISDTRRGSYNEQFF. The CDR3 nucleotides are TGTGCCATCAGTGACACACGGCGGGGCTCCTACAATGAGCAGTTCTTC. The chain employs TRBV10-3 and TRBJ2-1; a possible D gene is TRBD2 (6 bases). CDR3 length: 16 residues. From germline, CDR1 is ENHRY and CDR2 SYGVKD. Trimming took 3 bases from V and 0 from J, leaving 12 bases between them.

This clonotype occurred many times. The chain is built from TRBV12-3 or TRBV12-4 and TRBJ1-1; D is uncertain. Trimming left V 0 bases short and J 3 bases short, with 5 bases between. This CDR3 is 13 amino acids long. CDR3 DNA sequence: TGTGCCAGCAGTTTAGCAGGGTACACTGAAGCTTTCTTT. It specifies CASSLAGYTEAFF.

The chain has TRBV5-1 and TRBJ2-7; D is perhaps TRBD1 (6 bases). Germline-derived CDR1 and CDR2 are SGHRS and YFSETQ. CDR3 size: 16 residues. V lost 5 bases to trimming and J lost 0 bases, with 18 bases between them. CDR3 nucleotides: TGCGCCAGCAGAGTAATGGTTACAGGGAGCTCCTACGAGCAGTACTTC. This encodes CASRVMVTGSSYEQYF.

This clonotype was observed at least ten times. The chain couples TRBV12-3 or TRBV12-4 to TRBJ2-2; D tentatively reads TRBD1 or TRBD2 (5 bases each). V was clipped by 5 bases and J by 7 bases, with 11 bases between them. The CDR3 is made up of 13 amino acids. CDR3 protein: CASSGTRIGELFF. For the CDR3, the DNA is TGTGCCAGCAGTGGGACCCGCATCGGGGAGCTGTTTTTT.

The chain combines TRBV12-3 or TRBV12-4 with TRBJ2-7; 8 bases agree with TRBD2. CDR3 length: 19 amino acids. J lost 5 bases, V lost 7 bases, and 25 bases had no gene match. Written as DNA, the CDR3 is TGTGCCAGCATAGTGGGTGTGTTCCCACTAGCGGATCTTGTGGACGAGCAGTACTTC. Translating it yields CASIVGVFPLADLVDEQYF.

V usage is TRBV12-3 or TRBV12-4 and J usage is TRBJ2-5, with TRBD2 identical over 7 bases. The V gene end was trimmed by 3 bases and the J gene end by 5 bases; junction bases not matched to a gene: 6. The CDR3 is 14 residues long. CDR3 protein: CASSLGGSLETQYF. CDR3 nucleotides: TGTGCCAGCAGTTTGGGGGGGAGTTTGGAGACCCAGTACTTC.

As DNA, the CDR3 is TGTGCCAGCAGAGGGGGGGCCGCGACTAATGAGCAGTTCTTC. Translated: CASRGGAATNEQFF. V usage is TRBV27 and J usage is TRBJ2-1, with D maybe TRBD2 (7 bases). The CDR3 sequence is 14 residues long. V was shortened by 6 bases and J by 7 bases, with 16 bases between the two germline ends. The V gene's germline CDR1 is MNHEY and CDR2 SMNVEV (reference sequence).

The chain has TRBV29-1 and TRBJ2-2; 10 bases map to TRBD1. The CDR3 sequence is 15 residues long. Germline V gives CDR1 SQVTM, CDR2 ANQGSEA. The trim removed 7 bases at V and 5 bases at J, leaving 10 bases unmatched. The CDR3, as DNA: TGCAGCGCGAAAACGACAGGGGGCGAAACCGGGGAGCTGTTTTTT. It codes for CSAKTTGGETGELFF.

This chain links TRBV11-2 with TRBJ2-2; TRBD1 might be the D (6 bases). Germline V lookup: CDR1 SGHAT, CDR2 FQNNGV. The CDR3 runs 16 residues. Trimming left V 3 bases short and J 0 bases short, with 11 bases between. CDR3 sequence (DNA): TGTGCCAGCAGCTTCAACAGGGTTCCGAACACCGGGGAGCTGTTTTTT. As protein: CASSFNRVPNTGELFF.

The chain employs TRBV28 and TRBJ2-3, with TRBD2 matching over 8 bases. J lost 4 bases, V lost 2 bases, and 8 bases had no gene match. Germline V gene sequence: CDR1 MDHEN, CDR2 SYDVKM. The CDR3 is made up of 16 amino acids. In DNA form, the CDR3 reads TGTGCCAGCAGTTTACCAGCGGGAGCCGTGGCAGATACGCAGTATTTT. This encodes CASSLPAGAVADTQYF.

This clonotype was detected only a few times. The chain combines TRBV27 with TRBJ2-3; D uncertain. Germline CDR1 MNHEY, CDR2 SMNVEV (reference sequence). CDR3 length equals 12 residues. V dropped 6 bases and J dropped 4 bases, with 8 bases sitting between them. This chain's CDR3 is CASSRHPDTQYF. The CDR3 DNA reads TGTGCCAGCAGCAGACATCCAGATACGCAGTATTTT.

V gene TRBV28 combines with J gene TRBJ2-2; TRBD2 aligns across 11 bases. CDR3 size: 16 residues. With V trimmed by 5 bases and J by 5 bases, 7 bases remained unmatched. Per the germline V gene, CDR1 is MDHEN and CDR2 is SYDVKM. For the CDR3, the DNA is TGTGCCAGCAGTCAACTAGCGGGAGTAGGGACCGGGGAGCTGTTTTTT. This codes for CASSQLAGVGTGELFF.

The rearrangement joins TRBV19 to TRBJ2-5, with a tentative D call TRBD2 (6 bases). Germline values: CDR1 LNHDA, CDR2 SQIVND (reference sequence). V was pared by 9 bases and J by 5 bases, with 16 bases between. CDR3 length: 13 residues. CDR3 bases: TGTGCCAGCACCCGGGGGTTGTGGGAGACCCAGTACTTC. Residues: CASTRGLWETQYF.

The chain carries TRBV5-1 and TRBJ1-5, with 7 bases identical to TRBD1. Germline lookup yields CDR1 SGHRS and CDR2 YFSETQ. CDR3 size: 15 residues. J gave up 2 bases and V 1 base, and 3 bases lay outside the gene matches. The CDR3 region has the DNA TGCGCCAGCAGCTTGACAGGGGATGGCAATCAGCCCCAGCATTTT. This translates into CASSLTGDGNQPQHF. The entire variable domain, with the rest obtained from reference TRBV5-1 and TRBJ1-5, is as follows: KAGVTQTPRYLIKTRGQQVTLSCSPISGHRSVSWYQQTPGQGLQFLFEYFSETQRNKGNFPGRFSGRQFSNSRSEMNVSTLELGDSALYLCASSLTGDGNQPQHFGDGTRLSIL.

This clonotype occurred a few times. A junction boundary mismatches the germline segment, possibly from a read error. The chain is built from TRBV11-1 and TRBJ2-1; a weak D match, TRBD1 (5 bases). Germline-derived CDR1 and CDR2 are SGHAT and FQDESV (reference sequence). The CDR3 is 18 amino acids. CDR3 region: CASTLRGGGATSYNEQFF. CDR3 nucleotides: TGTGCCAGCACCTTAAGGGGCGGTGGCGCAACCTCCTACAATGAGCAGTTCTTC.

The genes are TRBV5-1 and TRBJ2-1; D ambiguous. Germline CDR1 and CDR2: SGHRS and YFSETQ. The CDR3 loop spans 14 amino acids. The V and J ends lost 4 bases and 3 bases respectively, with 11 bases between them. The CDR3 region has the DNA TGCGCCAGCAGCCCGGCTAGGAACTACAATGAGCAGTTCTTC. Its translation: CASSPARNYNEQFF.

There are a few counts of this clonotype. The gene calls are TRBV29-1 and TRBJ2-7, with D possibly called TRBD1 or TRBD2 (5 bases each). The V and J ends lost 6 bases and 4 bases respectively, with 10 bases between them. Germline values: CDR1 SQVTM, CDR2 ANQGSEA. This CDR3 region has 11 residues. The CDR3 region has the DNA TGCAGCGTGGGACGGGCTTACGAGCAGTACTTC. It codes for CSVGRAYEQYF.

This clonotype was counted at least ten times. This chain joins TRBV7-2 and TRBJ1-1; the match to TRBD1 covers 9 bases. With 7 bases clipped from V and 4 bases from J, the junction kept 4 bases outside the gene matches. This CDR3 comprises 13 residues. CDR1 SGHTA and CDR2 FQGNSA come from the germline V gene. The DNA of the CDR3 is TGTGCCAGCAAGACAGGGGGTGTCACTGAAGCTTTCTTT. Its translation: CASKTGGVTEAFF.

The genes are TRBV11-2 and TRBJ2-3, with 10 bases that match TRBD2. Germline CDR1 SGHAT, CDR2 FQNNGV. With V trimmed by 0 bases and J by 1 base, 4 bases remained unmatched. There are 17 residues in the CDR3. The CDR3, as DNA: TGTGCCAGCAGCTTAGACCTAGCGGGAGCGGGCACAGATACGCAGTATTTT. Protein sequence: CASSLDLAGAGTDTQYF.

This clonotype has just a few counts. Here the CDR3 DNA reads TGTGCCAGCAGCTTAGTAACGCGGAACGAGCAGTACTTC. Its protein is CASSLVTRNEQYF. The chain couples TRBV7-8 to TRBJ2-7; no firm D call. This CDR3 comprises 13 residues. CDR1 and CDR2 from the germline V gene are SGHVS and FQNEAQ. Trimming removed 1 base from V and 5 bases from J, with 9 bases in between. The whole variable domain, remainder taken from reference TRBV7-8 and TRBJ2-7, is GAGVSQSPRYKVAKRGQDVALRCDPISGHVSLFWYQQALGQGPEFLTYFQNEAQLDKSGLPSDRFFAERPEGSVSTLKIQRTQQEDSAVYLCASSLVTRNEQYFGPGTRLTVT.

This clonotype was observed a handful of times. This sequence joins TRBV9 and TRBJ2-2; 8 bases map to TRBD1. The CDR3 has 16 residues. J gave up 3 bases and V 3 bases, and 7 bases lay outside the gene matches. CDR1 SGDLS and CDR2 YYNGEE come from the germline V gene. CDR3: CASSATRGPDTGELFF. The CDR3 DNA is TGTGCCAGCAGCGCGACCAGGGGGCCCGACACCGGGGAGCTGTTTTTT.

This clonotype was detected a few times. V and J are TRBV5-5 and TRBJ1-1, with D unclear. CDR3 length: 14 amino acids. Trimming removed 4 bases from V and 7 bases from J, with 17 bases in between. The germline CDR1 and CDR2 sequences are SGHKS and YYEKEE (reference sequence). CDR3 region: CASSPRSAGNEAFF. CDR3 bases: TGTGCCAGCAGCCCTCGATCAGCGGGGAATGAAGCTTTCTTT.